The source of this TCR beta chain is a study of TIL therapy for anti-PD-1-resistant metastatic lung cancer (dated by TCRdb to the early 2020s). About the full investigation: Tumors were harvested before any PD-1/PD-L1 blockade; patients then received nivolumab, and those progressing received lymphodepletion, expanded TIL infusion and IL-2. A median non-synonymous tumor mutation burden of about 1.5 mutations per megabase was determined across the cohort by whole-exome sequencing. The cohort was predominantly lung adenocarcinoma, with four EGFR-mutant and two ALK-rearranged tumors, and half of patients were current or former smokers. Enrolled patients had a median age of around 51 years (range about 35-80) and a median tumor PD-L1 proportion score of about 5.9%. T cell receptor beta sequencing of tumor and peripheral blood was used to follow clonotypes across the tumor, the expanded TIL product and serial blood samples.

CDR1 and CDR2 were assigned from the germline V gene (reference sequence) as MNHEY and SMNVEV. Trimming removed 1 base from V and 5 bases from J; the gene matches leave 15 bases unexplained. The CDR3 numbers 19 residues from cysteine through phenylalanine. Only CDR3 DNA remains: 57 bases, in frame from the first base. TCR beta CDR3 regions were amplified from genomic DNA by bias-controlled multiplex PCR with the immunoSEQ v3 hsTCRB kit. An Illumina NextSeq 500 was used to sequence the TCR libraries, reaching some 2 million read pairs at survey level or about 4.5-6 million at deep level. The original pipeline was this. The immunoSEQ Analyzer software assigned V, D and J genes, filtered out non-productive sequences, and reported clonality. Repertoires of infused TIL and blood were compared using productive Simpson clonality and the Morisita overlap index of productive TRB rearrangements. Absolute clonotype counts in blood were estimated as lymphocyte count times CD3+ fraction times the clone's productive frequency. TCRdb limited this immuneACCESS table to in-frame rearrangements with V and J called. A share of clones is missing; checked studies link under half to unresolved V genes, and the rest is unexplained. Clonal size and the V and J genes are those of that table, whereas D and trimming came from the DNA. This sample is represented by tens of thousands of clones; around 79% of them were singletons. The biggest ten clones account for 4% to 5.5% of the sample.

The sample's time point label, decoded: pre-treatment sample, taken before nivolumab and TIL therapy. Adults with stage 4 NSCLC were enrolled in a dual-center phase I trial from October 2017 to January 2020. Samples were obtained from a single-arm, open-label phase I trial in which tumor-infiltrating lymphocyte therapy with nivolumab was evaluated in advanced non-small cell lung cancer. Mononuclear cells from blood collected in EDTA tubes were isolated on a Ficoll gradient and snap-frozen as pellets, and DNA was then extracted using a Qiagen mini-prep kit. Turning to this clone: This receptor's antigen is unknown. No clone much larger than this one lies a single base away; base qualities are absent.

Findings and caveats that apply to the study as a whole: The cohort was highly selected, with more treatment-naive, never-smoker and oncogene-addicted patients than typical, limiting generalizability. Infused TIL clonotypes partially replaced the baseline peripheral repertoire then decayed over months, with no apparent association between persistence and response. The study protocol defined all tumor marker inferences as exploratory.

The sequence derives from a woman aged 25 to 80 with non-small cell lung cancer. The rearranged segments are TRBV27 and TRBJ2-2, and 8 junction bases match TRBD1. The specimen was blood, collected at baseline. The DNA sequence is as follows: TGTGCCAGCAGTTTATATACAGGAACAAGGACAGGGTTAACCGGGGAGCTGTTTTTT. Translated, this gives CASSLYTGTRTGLTGELFF.